This T cell receptor (beta chain) was observed in a study of long-term antiretroviral therapy in people with HIV. The study, taken as a whole, reports: HIV repertoires covered narrower CDR3 length ranges than controls did. Dominance of pre-ART expanded clones persisted, fluctuating and often declining after ART.

Participants with HIV, all of them, were treated in the United States. Every sample had 1-10 million cryopreserved PBMC in it before DNA extraction. The germline V gene has CDR1 SEHNR and CDR2 FQNEAQ (reference sequence). With 3 bases removed from V and 8 bases from J, the gap between germline ends came to 19 bases. CDR3 size: 16 residues. Runs used v3.0 of the immunoSEQ assay and were done at survey level. TCRdb's copy holds only in-frame clones and misses some; the assay was immunoSEQ multiplex PCR. Here the sample spans some 21,000 clones, about 72% being singletons. Details on this clone: Its specificity is not known.

The source material was unsorted PBMCs, sampled less than 1.8 years before starting antiretroviral therapy. The sequence derives from a woman in her 40s with HIV. The chain uses TRBV7-9 and TRBJ1-4; no reliable D call. The CDR3 protein is CASSFFAGGYNEKLFF. The CDR3 bases are TGTGCCAGCAGCTTTTTCGCTGGCGGATACAACGAAAAACTGTTTTTT. Full variable domain (missing parts from reference TRBV7-9 and TRBJ1-4): DTGVSQNPRHKITKRGQNVTFRCDPISEHNRLYWYRQTLGQGPEFLTYFQNEAQLEKSRLLSDRFSAERPKGSFSTLEIQRTEQGDSAMYLCASSFFAGGYNEKLFFGSGTQLSVL.